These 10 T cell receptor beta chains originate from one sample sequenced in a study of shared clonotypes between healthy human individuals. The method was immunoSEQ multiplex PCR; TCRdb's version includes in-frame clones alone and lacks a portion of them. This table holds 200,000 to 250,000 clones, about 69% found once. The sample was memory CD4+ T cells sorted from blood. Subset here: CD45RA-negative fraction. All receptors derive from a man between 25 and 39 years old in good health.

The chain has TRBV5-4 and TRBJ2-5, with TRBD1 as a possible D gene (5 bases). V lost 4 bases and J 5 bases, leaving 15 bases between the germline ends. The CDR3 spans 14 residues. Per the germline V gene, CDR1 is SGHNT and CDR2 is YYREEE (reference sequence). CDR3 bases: TGTGCCAGCAGCATGGCAGGGTCGGGTGAGACCCAGTACTTC. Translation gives CASSMAGSGETQYF.

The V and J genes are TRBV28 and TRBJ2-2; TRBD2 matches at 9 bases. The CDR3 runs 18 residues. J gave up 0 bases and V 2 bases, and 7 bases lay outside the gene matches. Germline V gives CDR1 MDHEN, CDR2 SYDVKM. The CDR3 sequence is CASSLIGGLAPNTGELFF. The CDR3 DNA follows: TGTGCCAGCAGTTTAATAGGGGGACTAGCCCCGAACACCGGGGAGCTGTTTTTT.

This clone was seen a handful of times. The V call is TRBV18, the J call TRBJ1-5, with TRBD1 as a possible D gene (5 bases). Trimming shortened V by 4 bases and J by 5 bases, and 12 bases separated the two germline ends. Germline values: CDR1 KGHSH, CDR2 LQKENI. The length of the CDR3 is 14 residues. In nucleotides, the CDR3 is TGTGCCAGCTCACTAGGGGCCAGTCATCAGCCCCAGCATTTT. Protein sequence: CASSLGASHQPQHF.

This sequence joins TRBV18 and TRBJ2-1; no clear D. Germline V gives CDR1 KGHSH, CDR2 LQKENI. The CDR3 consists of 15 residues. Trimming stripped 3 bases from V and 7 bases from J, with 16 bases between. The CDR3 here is CASSPFSQRFNEQFF. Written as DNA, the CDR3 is TGTGCCAGCTCACCTTTCAGTCAGAGGTTTAATGAGCAGTTCTTC.

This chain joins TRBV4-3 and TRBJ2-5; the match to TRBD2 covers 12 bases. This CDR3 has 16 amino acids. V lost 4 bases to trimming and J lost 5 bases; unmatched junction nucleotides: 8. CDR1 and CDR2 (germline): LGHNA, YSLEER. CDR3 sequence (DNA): TGCGCCAGCAGCCGGACTAGCGGGGAGGGGGGCGAGACCCAGTACTTC. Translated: CASSRTSGEGGETQYF.

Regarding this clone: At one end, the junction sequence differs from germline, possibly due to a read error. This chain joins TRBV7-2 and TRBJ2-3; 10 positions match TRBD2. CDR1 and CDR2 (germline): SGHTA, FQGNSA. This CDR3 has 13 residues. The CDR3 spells CASSLVLAGALHF. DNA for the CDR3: TGTGCCAGCAGCTTAGTTCTAGCGGGAGCGTTGCATTTT.

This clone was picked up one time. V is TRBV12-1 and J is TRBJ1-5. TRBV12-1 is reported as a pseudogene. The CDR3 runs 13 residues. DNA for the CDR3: TGTGCCAGCCCCGGGCGGGTCAATCAGCCCCAGCATTTT. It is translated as CASPGRVNQPQHF.

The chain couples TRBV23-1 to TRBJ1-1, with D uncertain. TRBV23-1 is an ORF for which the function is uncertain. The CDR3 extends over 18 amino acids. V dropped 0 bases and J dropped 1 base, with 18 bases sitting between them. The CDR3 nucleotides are TGCGCCAGCAGTCAATCGATTGCTCGGGGAGATCAGAACACTGAAGCTTTCTTT. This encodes CASSQSIARGDQNTEAFF.

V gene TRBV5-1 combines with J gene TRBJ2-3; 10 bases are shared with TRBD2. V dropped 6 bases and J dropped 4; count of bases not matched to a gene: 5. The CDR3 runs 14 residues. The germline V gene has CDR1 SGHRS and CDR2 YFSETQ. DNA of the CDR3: TGCGCCAGCATGCTAGCGGGAGCGGCAGATACGCAGTATTTT. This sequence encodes CASMLAGAADTQYF.

CDR3 residues: CASSDGSMWDRPQPQHF. CDR3 coding DNA: TGTGCCAGCAGTGACGGAAGTATGTGGGACAGGCCTCAGCCCCAGCATTTT. The chain is built from TRBV25-1 and TRBJ1-5; 8 bases agree with TRBD1. The junction had 13 bases not matched to a gene; V was cut back by 3 bases and J by 6 bases. Germline V gene lookup returns CDR1 MGHDK and CDR2 SYGVNS. The CDR3 extends over 17 amino acids.